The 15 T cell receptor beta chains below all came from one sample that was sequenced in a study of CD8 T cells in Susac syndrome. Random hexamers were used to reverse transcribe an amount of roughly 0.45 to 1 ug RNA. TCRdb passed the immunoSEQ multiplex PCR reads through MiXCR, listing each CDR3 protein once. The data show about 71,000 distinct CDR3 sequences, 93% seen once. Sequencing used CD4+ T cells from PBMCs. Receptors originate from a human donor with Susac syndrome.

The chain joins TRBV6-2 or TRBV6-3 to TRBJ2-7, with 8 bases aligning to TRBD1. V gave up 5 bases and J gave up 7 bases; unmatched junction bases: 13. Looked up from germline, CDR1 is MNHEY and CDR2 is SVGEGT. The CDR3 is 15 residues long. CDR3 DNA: TGTGCCAGCAGTCAAGACAGGGGCCTCCCAGGAGAGCAGTACTTC. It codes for CASSQDRGLPGEQYF.

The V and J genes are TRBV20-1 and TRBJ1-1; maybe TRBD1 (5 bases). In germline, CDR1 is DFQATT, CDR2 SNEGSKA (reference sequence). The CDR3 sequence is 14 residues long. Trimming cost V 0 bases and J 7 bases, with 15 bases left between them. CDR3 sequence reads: CSARDFRDPLEAFF. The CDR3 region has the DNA TGCAGTGCTAGAGATTTCAGGGATCCACTTGAAGCTTTCTTT.

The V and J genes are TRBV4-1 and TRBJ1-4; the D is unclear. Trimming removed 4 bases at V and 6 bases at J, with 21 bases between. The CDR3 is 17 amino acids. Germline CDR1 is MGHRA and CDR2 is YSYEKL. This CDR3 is CASSPKDLGEVDEKLFF. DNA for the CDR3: TGCGCCAGCAGCCCAAAGGATCTCGGGGAGGTAGATGAAAAACTGTTTTTT.

The CDR3 nucleotides read TGTGCCAGCAGCTCCGGGACTACCATTAGGAGGCAGTTCTTC. Encoded protein: CASSSGTTIRRQFF. The chain is built from TRBV5-4 and TRBJ2-1; 7 nucleotides line up with TRBD2. V gave up 3 bases and J gave up 12 bases; unmatched junction bases: 12. The CDR3 is 14 amino acids. Per germline, CDR1 SGHNT and CDR2 YYREEE (reference sequence). The whole variable domain, filled in from reference TRBV5-4 and TRBJ2-1, reads ETGVTQSPTHLIKTRGQQVTLRCSSQSGHNTVSWYQQALGQGPQFIFQYYREEENGRGNFPPRFSGLQFPNYSSELNVNALELDDSALYLCASSSGTTIRRQFFGPGTRLTVL.

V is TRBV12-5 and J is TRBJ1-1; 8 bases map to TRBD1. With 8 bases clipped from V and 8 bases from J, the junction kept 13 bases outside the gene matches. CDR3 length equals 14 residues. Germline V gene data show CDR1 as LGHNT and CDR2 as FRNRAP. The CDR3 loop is CASLIGTGASEAFF. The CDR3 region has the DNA TGTGCTAGTTTAATAGGGACAGGCGCTTCAGAAGCTTTCTTT.

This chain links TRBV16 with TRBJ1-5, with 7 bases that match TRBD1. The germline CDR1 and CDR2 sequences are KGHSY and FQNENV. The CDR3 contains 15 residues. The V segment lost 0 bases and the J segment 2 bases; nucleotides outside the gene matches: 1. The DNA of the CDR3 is TGTGCCAGCAGCCAATCCGACAGGGGCAATCAGCCCCAGCATTTT. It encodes CASSQSDRGNQPQHF.

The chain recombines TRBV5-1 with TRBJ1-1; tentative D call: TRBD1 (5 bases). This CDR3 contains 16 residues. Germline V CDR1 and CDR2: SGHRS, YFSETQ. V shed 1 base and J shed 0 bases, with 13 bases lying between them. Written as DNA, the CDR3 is TGCGCCAGCAGCTTGACCCTAGGGGCGATGAACACTGAAGCTTTCTTT. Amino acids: CASSLTLGAMNTEAFF.

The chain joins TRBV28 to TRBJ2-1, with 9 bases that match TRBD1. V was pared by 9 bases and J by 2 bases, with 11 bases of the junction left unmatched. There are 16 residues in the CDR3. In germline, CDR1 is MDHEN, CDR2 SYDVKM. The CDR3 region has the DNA TGTGCCAGTCTAACAGGGGGCATGAGCGCCTACAATGAGCAGTTCTTC. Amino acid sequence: CASLTGGMSAYNEQFF.

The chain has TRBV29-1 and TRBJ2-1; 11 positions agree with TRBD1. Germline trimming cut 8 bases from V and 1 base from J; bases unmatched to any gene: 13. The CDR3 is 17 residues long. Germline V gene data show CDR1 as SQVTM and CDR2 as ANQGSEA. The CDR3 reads CSLFGTGGSWSYNEQFF. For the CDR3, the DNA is TGCAGCTTATTCGGGACAGGGGGGAGTTGGTCCTACAATGAGCAGTTCTTC.

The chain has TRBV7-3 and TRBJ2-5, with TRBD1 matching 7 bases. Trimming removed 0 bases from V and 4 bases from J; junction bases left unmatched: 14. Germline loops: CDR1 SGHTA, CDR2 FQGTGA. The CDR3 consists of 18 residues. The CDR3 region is CASSLTSPTGVGGETQYF. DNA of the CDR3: TGTGCCAGCAGCTTAACTTCCCCAACAGGGGTAGGAGGAGAGACCCAGTACTTC.

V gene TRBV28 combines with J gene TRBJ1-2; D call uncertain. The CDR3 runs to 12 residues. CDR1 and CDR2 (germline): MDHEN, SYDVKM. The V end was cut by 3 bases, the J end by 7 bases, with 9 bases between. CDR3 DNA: TGTGCCAGCAGTTTCGGAAGGGTTGGCTACACCTTC. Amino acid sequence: CASSFGRVGYTF.

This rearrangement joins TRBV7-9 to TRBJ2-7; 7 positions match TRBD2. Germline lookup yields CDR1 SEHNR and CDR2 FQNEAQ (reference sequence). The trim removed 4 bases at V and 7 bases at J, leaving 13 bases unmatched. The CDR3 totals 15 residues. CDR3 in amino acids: CASSSPLMGGKEQYF. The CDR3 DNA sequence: TGTGCCAGCAGCTCACCCCTGATGGGAGGGAAAGAGCAGTACTTC.

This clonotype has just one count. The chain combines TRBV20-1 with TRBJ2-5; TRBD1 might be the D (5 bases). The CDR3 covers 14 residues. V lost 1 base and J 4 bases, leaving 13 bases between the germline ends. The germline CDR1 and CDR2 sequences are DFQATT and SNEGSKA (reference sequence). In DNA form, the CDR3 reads TGCAGTGCTAGAGGAACAGGCCCGGTAGAGACCCAGTACTTC. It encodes CSARGTGPVETQYF.

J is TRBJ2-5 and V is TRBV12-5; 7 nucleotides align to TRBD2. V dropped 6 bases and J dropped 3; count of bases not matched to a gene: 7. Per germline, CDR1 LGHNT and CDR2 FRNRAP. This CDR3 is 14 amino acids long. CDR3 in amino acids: CASGSGLAEETQYF. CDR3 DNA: TGTGCTAGTGGATCCGGCCTAGCGGAAGAGACCCAGTACTTC.

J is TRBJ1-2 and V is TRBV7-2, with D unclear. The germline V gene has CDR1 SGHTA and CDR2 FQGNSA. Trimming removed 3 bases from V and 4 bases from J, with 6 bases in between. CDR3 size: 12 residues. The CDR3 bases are TGTGCCAGCAGCTTTAACGGCTATGGCTACACCTTC. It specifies CASSFNGYGYTF.